This T cell receptor (beta chain) was profiled in a study of beta chain features in type 1 diabetes. Overall study context: Sorted cells numbering around 110,000,000 were examined across all samples.

Only a few counts were recorded for this clone. Antigen: not known. cDNA synthesis used the whole RNA isolate, giving expressed TCRB sequences. TCRdb keeps only in-frame clones here, not all; method: immunoSEQ multiplex PCR. The data contain a few hundred thousand clones, approximately 16% of them singletons. Germline CDR1 and CDR2: LNHNV and YYDKDF (reference sequence). With V trimmed by 5 bases and J by 6 bases, 7 bases remained unmatched. The CDR3 sequence is 14 residues long. General study points: cDNA-based reads could over-represent cells with high TCR expression. Within each of all four CD4+ subsets, Type 1 diabetes patients had TCRB CDR3s that were moderately but significantly shorter.

The origin of this receptor is a man under 40 with type 1 diabetes. The rearrangement links TRBV15 to TRBJ1-2; TRBD1 agrees at 9 bases. The sample consisted of naive CD4+ T cells from blood. CDR3 amino acids: CATSWGQGENGYTF. CDR3 coding DNA: TGTGCCACCAGCTGGGGACAGGGCGAGAATGGCTACACCTTC.